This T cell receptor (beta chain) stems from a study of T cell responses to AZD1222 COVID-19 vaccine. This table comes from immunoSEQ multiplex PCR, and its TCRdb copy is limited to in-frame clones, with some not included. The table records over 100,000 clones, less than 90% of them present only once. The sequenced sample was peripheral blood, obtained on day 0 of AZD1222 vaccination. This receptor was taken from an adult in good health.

The CDR3 sequence is CATSRGVVNTEAFF. The CDR3 bases are TGTGCCACCAGCAGAGGAGTCGTAAACACTGAAGCTTTCTTT. The chain combines TRBV15 with TRBJ1-1; D not resolved. The ends were cut back, 1 base at V and 2 bases at J, with 8 bases in the middle. CDR3 length: 14 residues. Germline CDR1 reads LNHNV; CDR2 reads YYDKDF (reference sequence).